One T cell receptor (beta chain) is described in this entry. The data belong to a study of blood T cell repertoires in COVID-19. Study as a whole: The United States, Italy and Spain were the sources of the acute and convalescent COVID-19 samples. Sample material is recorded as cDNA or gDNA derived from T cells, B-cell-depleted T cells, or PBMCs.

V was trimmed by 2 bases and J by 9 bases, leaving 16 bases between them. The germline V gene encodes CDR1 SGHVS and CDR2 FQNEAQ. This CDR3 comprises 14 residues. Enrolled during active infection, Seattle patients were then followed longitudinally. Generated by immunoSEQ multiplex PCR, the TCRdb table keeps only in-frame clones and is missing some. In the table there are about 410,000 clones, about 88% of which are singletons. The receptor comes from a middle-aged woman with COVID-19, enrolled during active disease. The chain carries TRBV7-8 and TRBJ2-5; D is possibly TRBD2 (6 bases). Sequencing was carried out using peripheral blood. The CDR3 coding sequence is TGTGCCAGCAGCTTAACTAGCTCCCTTGAGGCCCAGTACTTC. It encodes CASSLTSSLEAQYF.